The clone carrying this T cell receptor (beta chain) was seen ten or more times. Its antigen remains unidentified. Time point denoted: healthy volunteer bleed at 6 weeks. Whole blood, unfractionated, served as the material for total RNA extraction. These data belong to a study of human T cells and chemical hapten exposure. Study details: TCR yields per sample varied mostly from small pooled library volume differences. Findings and caveats of the study: TCRs at a frequency above 1 in 1000 stayed unchanged with DPC sensitization.

Germline values: CDR1 SGHDN, CDR2 FVKESK. CDR3 length: 13 residues. V lost 2 bases and J lost 6; bases outside the gene matches: 2. Individual cDNA molecules received unique molecular identifiers in the library. TCRdb re-analysed the RACE reads in MiXCR, keeping a single row per CDR3 protein. The table shows fewer than 100,000 distinct CDR3 sequences, with roughly 7.9% occurring only once. The chain couples TRBV14 to TRBJ1-1, with 8 positions matching TRBD1. The source material was whole blood. The sequence derives from a female donor in good health. Some clones in this sample may be carry-over from other donors' samples. The CDR3 spells CASSQLTGAEAFF. For the CDR3, the DNA is TGTGCCAGCAGCCAATTGACAGGGGCTGAAGCTTTCTTT.